A single sample gave rise to the 30 T cell receptor beta chains below, sequenced in a study of blood T cells in healthy people across ages. A J-beta primer mix and a sample-barcoded 5' primer were used in a second PCR of about 7 to 11 cycles. In TCRdb, the 5' RACE reads were re-called with MiXCR into one record per CDR3 protein. The sample lists about 780,000 distinct CDR3 sequences, approximately 59% occurring once. The sample comprised blood. The receptors derive from a young man in good health.

In this sample, this clonotype turned up many times. The chain carries TRBV12-3 or TRBV12-4 and TRBJ1-2, with a possible D match to TRBD1 (5 bases). V gave up 6 bases and J gave up 7 bases, with 12 bases separating them. The CDR3 spans 12 residues. The CDR3 here is CASSLQGGGYTF. CDR3 DNA: TGTGCCAGCAGCCTCCAGGGCGGTGGCTACACCTTC.

This chain connects TRBV9 to TRBJ2-7, with 12 positions matching TRBD1. CDR3 length: 16 amino acids. V dropped 0 bases and J dropped 7; count of bases not matched to a gene: 8. The germline gives CDR1 SGDLS, CDR2 YYNGEE. The chain's CDR3 is CASSVALGQGAREQYF. The CDR3 DNA reads as TGTGCCAGCAGCGTAGCTTTGGGACAGGGGGCCCGGGAGCAGTACTTC.

This clonotype was seen ten or more times. J is TRBJ1-4 and V is TRBV7-9, with a possible D match to TRBD1 (6 bases). CDR1 is SEHNR, CDR2 FQNEAQ, per germline (reference sequence). Trimming stripped 5 bases from V and 4 bases from J, with 14 bases between. The length of the CDR3 is 15 residues. The CDR3 DNA sequence: TGTGCCAGCAGCGGAAGACAGGAACTTAATGAAAAACTGTTTTTT. This encodes CASSGRQELNEKLFF.

The chain is built from TRBV18 and TRBJ2-3; 8 bases map to TRBD2. The germline V gene encodes CDR1 KGHSH and CDR2 LQKENI. The CDR3 totals 15 residues. The V segment lost 2 bases and the J segment 1 base; nucleotides outside the gene matches: 2. CDR3: CASSPISGGTDTQYF. The CDR3, as DNA: TGTGCCAGCTCACCAATTAGCGGGGGCACAGATACGCAGTATTTT.

V is TRBV6-5 and J is TRBJ1-2, with 9 positions matching TRBD1. The CDR3 consists of 13 residues. Germline CDR1 and CDR2: MNHEY and SVGAGI. The V gene end was trimmed by 6 bases and the J gene end by 5 bases; junction bases not matched to a gene: 4. In nucleotides, the CDR3 is TGTGCCAGCAGATCCGGGACAGGGTATGGCTACACCTTC. It codes for CASRSGTGYGYTF.

This clonotype was detected a few times. The chain combines TRBV7-2 with TRBJ2-7; D gene ambiguous. Germline CDR1 SGHTA, CDR2 FQGNSA. V lost 5 bases and J lost 3, with 11 bases in between. This CDR3 has 13 residues. The DNA of the CDR3 is TGTGCCAGCAGCACTCGGGTGGTCTACGAGCAGTACTTC. The encoded protein is CASSTRVVYEQYF.

With respect to this clonotype: At one end the junction does not follow the germline gene, possibly because of a read error. The chain employs TRBV2 and TRBJ2-3, with TRBD1 matching 11 bases. Germline V gene sequence: CDR1 SNHLY, CDR2 FYNNEI. This CDR3 is 14 amino acids long. The CDR3 DNA reads TGTGCCAGCCCGGACAGGGGGCTCACAGATACACAGTATTTT. Translating it yields CASPDRGLTDTQYF.

The rearrangement uses TRBV6-2 or TRBV6-3 and TRBJ1-2; 7 bases fit TRBD1. There are 13 residues in the CDR3. V gave up 7 bases and J gave up 4 bases; unmatched junction bases: 6. Germline V lookup: CDR1 MNHEY, CDR2 SVGEGT. The CDR3 sequence: CASTNRGGYGYTF. Written as DNA, the CDR3 is TGTGCCAGCACCAACAGGGGTGGCTATGGCTACACCTTC.

CDR3 sequence (DNA): TGTGCCACCCCAGGGGTCCGGAACACCGGGGAGCTGTTTTTT. Translating gives CATPGVRNTGELFF. The V gene is TRBV7-3, the J gene TRBJ2-2; tentatively, D is TRBD1 (6 bases). There are 14 residues in the CDR3. The ends were cut back, 10 bases at V and 1 base at J, with 13 bases in the middle. Germline CDR1 reads SGHTA; CDR2 reads FQGTGA.

The CDR3 sequence is CASSDQGQGFNEQFF. The DNA for the CDR3 is TGTGCCAGCAGTGACCAAGGACAGGGGTTTAATGAGCAGTTCTTC. The rearrangement links TRBV6-2 or TRBV6-3 to TRBJ2-1; TRBD1 aligns across 9 bases. The CDR3 consists of 15 residues. From germline, CDR1 is MNHEY and CDR2 SVGEGT. The ends lost 5 bases at V and 7 bases at J; junction bases unmatched: 9.

The chain joins TRBV28 to TRBJ2-7; 7 positions match TRBD1. The V and J ends lost 6 bases and 3 bases, in that order; junction bases with no gene match: 8. Germline CDR1 is MDHEN and CDR2 is SYDVKM. The CDR3 is 14 amino acids. The CDR3 loop reads CASSRRDRNYEQYF. CDR3 DNA sequence: TGTGCCAGCAGCCGCCGGGACAGAAACTACGAGCAGTACTTC. The full variable domain, with the rest looked up from reference TRBV28 and TRBJ2-7, is DVKVTQSSRYLVKRTGEKVFLECVQDMDHENMFWYRQDPGLGLRLIYFSYDVKMKEKGDIPEGYSVSREKKERFSLILESASTNQTSMYLCASSRRDRNYEQYFGPGTRLTVT.

The chain has TRBV27 and TRBJ2-4; D tentatively fits TRBD1 or TRBD2 (5 bases each). This CDR3 comprises 13 residues. V lost 4 bases to trimming and J lost 6 bases, with 10 bases between them. Per the germline V gene, CDR1 is MNHEY and CDR2 is SMNVEV (reference sequence). In DNA form, the CDR3 reads TGTGCCAGCAGTTCAGGGACGAGAAACATTCAGTACTTC. It specifies CASSSGTRNIQYF.

This clonotype was seen repeatedly, ten times or more. The J gene is TRBJ2-3, the V gene TRBV6-2 or TRBV6-3; tentative D call: TRBD2 (5 bases). V dropped 2 bases and J dropped 6 bases, with 9 bases sitting between them. Germline-derived CDR1 and CDR2 are MNHEY and SVGEGT. CDR3 length equals 13 residues. CDR3 loop: CASSYKEVDTQYF. The CDR3 DNA follows: TGTGCCAGCAGTTACAAGGAGGTTGATACGCAGTATTTT.

To note about this clonotype: Compared with germline, one end of the junction differs, possibly owing to a read error. The CDR3 DNA is TGTGCCAGCAGCTTTATCGGCCTCTACAATGAGCATTTCTTC. This gives the protein CASSFIGLYNEHFF. This chain joins TRBV7-9 and TRBJ2-1; the D is unclear. CDR3 length equals 14 residues. Germline lookup yields CDR1 SEHNR and CDR2 FQNEAQ (reference sequence).

The V call is TRBV5-6, the J call TRBJ2-2; 8 bases map to TRBD2. Trimming took 2 bases from V and 3 from J; bases not matched to a gene: 6. CDR1 is SGHDT and CDR2 is YYEEEE in the germline V gene. The CDR3 length is 16 residues. In DNA, the CDR3 is TGTGCCAGCAGCTTAACGGGACTAGACGACACCGGGGAGCTGTTTTTT. The encoded protein is CASSLTGLDDTGELFF.

The chain uses TRBV4-3 and TRBJ1-2; TRBD1 matches at 9 bases. The CDR3 consists of 16 residues. Germline CDR1 reads LGHNA; CDR2 reads YSLEER. Losses at the gene ends were 2 bases for V and 8 bases for J; bases not matched to a gene: 12. CDR3 loop: CASSQRPGQGSGGYTF. The CDR3, as DNA: TGCGCCAGCAGCCAACGACCGGGACAGGGATCCGGGGGCTACACCTTC.

The J gene is TRBJ2-7, the V gene TRBV12-3 or TRBV12-4; TRBD1 matches 7 bases. V was clipped by 7 bases and J by 0 bases; unmatched bases: 12. The CDR3 is 16 residues long. CDR3 nucleotides: TGTGCCAGCACCCTCACCGGGACAGTGAACTCCTACGAGCAGTACTTC. Amino acids: CASTLTGTVNSYEQYF.

This chain joins TRBV24-1 and TRBJ2-1; D may be TRBD1 or TRBD2 (6 bases each). With 2 bases removed from V and 4 bases from J, the gap between germline ends came to 11 bases. This CDR3 is 15 amino acids long. The V gene's germline CDR1 is KGHDR and CDR2 SFDVKD. The CDR3 DNA reads TGTGCCACCAGTGATTCTCAGGGGACTTACAATGAGCAGTTCTTC. Translating it yields CATSDSQGTYNEQFF.

This chain links TRBV2 with TRBJ2-5; tentative D call: TRBD1 (5 bases). The J call may be wrong; the DNA end is better matched by TRBJ2-7. Germline V lookup: CDR1 SNHLY, CDR2 FYNNEI. The CDR3 loop spans 13 amino acids. CDR3 nucleotides: TGTGCCAGCAGTGAGGCAGGGTTTTTCGAGCAGTACTTC. This encodes CASSEAGFFEQYF.

J is TRBJ2-7 and V is TRBV4-3; 11 bases align to TRBD2. V dropped 0 bases and J dropped 0; count of bases not matched to a gene: 13. CDR3 length equals 20 residues. CDR1 and CDR2 from the germline V gene are LGHNA and YSLEER. The CDR3 DNA reads as TGCGCCAGCAGCCAAGAAGTAAGGCTAGCGGGGGGTACAATCTCCTACGAGCAGTACTTC. It is translated as CASSQEVRLAGGTISYEQYF.

J is TRBJ2-1 and V is TRBV7-8, with D possibly being TRBD1 (6 bases). Germline values: CDR1 SGHVS, CDR2 FQNEAQ. The CDR3 is 14 residues long. V was clipped by 3 bases and J by 9 bases, with 15 bases between them. The CDR3 region has the DNA TGTGCCAGCAGCTTCGGCAGGGGTGCAGGTGAGCAGTTCTTC. It encodes CASSFGRGAGEQFF.

This clonotype was recorded a few times. J is TRBJ2-3 and V is TRBV4-3; 8 bases are shared with TRBD2. Looked up from germline, CDR1 is LGHNA and CDR2 is YSLEER. This CDR3 is 15 amino acids long. Trimming at V came to 3 bases and at J to 0 bases, leaving 2 bases not matched to a gene. CDR3 sequence (DNA): TGCGCCAGCAGCCATTTAGCGGGGAGCACAGATACGCAGTATTTT. The encoded protein is CASSHLAGSTDTQYF.

This sequence joins TRBV10-3 and TRBJ2-7; the D is unclear. Judging by the DNA end, TRBJ2-5 fits better; the J call may be wrong. This CDR3 has 14 amino acids. CDR1 and CDR2 from the germline V gene are ENHRY and SYGVKD. CDR3 DNA sequence: TGTGCCATCAGTGAGTCACTGGGTCCCCAGACCCAGTACTTC. Protein: CAISESLGPQTQYF.

This clonotype was counted once. This sequence joins TRBV6-6 and TRBJ2-5, with 12 bases that match TRBD2. The CDR3 contains 17 residues. V was clipped by 4 bases and J by 2 bases; unmatched bases: 8. Germline lookup yields CDR1 MNHNY and CDR2 SVGAGI (reference sequence). The CDR3 here is CASSLTSGGPRQETQYF. DNA for the CDR3: TGTGCCAGCAGTTTGACTAGCGGGGGCCCCCGGCAAGAGACCCAGTACTTC.

This clonotype appeared a few times. This chain connects TRBV7-3 to TRBJ2-1, with 9 bases identical to TRBD2. This CDR3 comprises 15 residues. The germline V gene has CDR1 SGHTA and CDR2 FQGTGA. Unmatched junction bases numbered 4, after V lost 5 bases and J lost 2 bases. The CDR3, as DNA: TGTGCCAGCAGCCCGGCGGGGGGGACCTACAATGAGCAGTTCTTC. Its protein product is CASSPAGGTYNEQFF.

A single count supports this clonotype. The chain employs TRBV14 and TRBJ2-1; 9 positions agree with TRBD1. With 3 bases clipped from V and 10 bases from J, the junction kept 7 bases outside the gene matches. CDR1 and CDR2 from the germline V gene are SGHDN and FVKESK. This CDR3 is 14 amino acids long. CDR3 bases: TGTGCCAGCAGCCAGCACAGGGGGCAAGGAGAGCAGTTCTTC. It yields the protein CASSQHRGQGEQFF.

As for this clonotype: The germline gene is not matched at one end of the junction; a read error may be the cause. The J gene is TRBJ2-3, the V gene TRBV4-2; D perhaps matches TRBD2 (6 bases). The CDR3 is 15 amino acids. Germline V gene sequence: CDR1 LGHNA, CDR2 YNFKEQ. CDR3: CASSQGTEGADTRYF. In nucleotides, the CDR3 is TGTGCCAGCAGCCAAGGGACGGAGGGAGCAGATACGCGGTATTTT.

The V call is TRBV29-1, the J call TRBJ2-7; 9 bases line up with TRBD2. The germline gives CDR1 SQVTM, CDR2 ANQGSEA. Losses at the gene ends were 7 bases for V and 3 bases for J; bases not matched to a gene: 4. CDR3 size: 12 residues. CDR3 sequence: CSASGDLYEQYF. For the CDR3, the DNA is TGCAGCGCTAGCGGGGACCTCTACGAGCAGTACTTC.

On this clonotype: Germline and junction disagree at one end, which may indicate a read error. The chain employs TRBV7-9 and TRBJ1-2; the match to TRBD1 covers 9 bases. The CDR3 has 14 amino acids. Germline V gene lookup returns CDR1 SEHNR and CDR2 FQNEAQ (reference sequence). CDR3 sequence reads: CASSPSGQGYDYTF. CDR3 coding DNA: TGTGCCAGCAGCCCCTCGGGACAGGGCTATGACTACACCTTC.

In regard to this clonotype: Its ends do not fully match the called genes, so a read error is possible. This chain joins TRBV6-1 and TRBJ1-2; 7 bases line up with TRBD1. Germline CDR1 and CDR2: MNHNS and SASEGT. The length of the CDR3 is 14 residues. The CDR3 sequence: CASSDDLDRYHDTF. The CDR3 DNA reads as TGTGCTAGCAGTGATGATCTGGACAGGTATCATGACACCTTC.